Listed below are T cell receptor beta chains from one sample, sequenced in a study of cytomegalovirus exposure and HLA in healthy donors. Using immunoSEQ multiplex PCR, the repertoire was profiled, and TCRdb retains in-frame clones only, with some absent. The sample table sets out some 120,000 clones. The sequenced sample was PBMCs. These receptors were taken from a man aged 35-49 years in good health and CMV-seronegative. Each CDR3 is given with its conserved first and last residue. A D gene is named only where the DNA matches it firmly.

CDR3nt,CDR3aa,d_gene,v_gene,j_gene
TGTGCCAGCAGCCCGACTAGCGGGAGGGGAGCAGATACGCAGTATTTT,CASSPTSGRGADTQYF,TRBD2,TRBV9,TRBJ2-3
TGTGCCAGCAGTTTCGCGCCGGAATTAGCGGGGACCTACGAGCAGTACTTC,CASSFAPELAGTYEQYF,TRBD2,TRBV6-9,TRBJ2-7
TGTGCCAGTAGTCCCGAGGGTAGTTTCGGGGCGGGGTACAATGAGCAGTTCTTC,CASSPEGSFGAGYNEQFF,.,TRBV19,TRBJ2-1
TGTGCCAGCAGCTTAAGTCATGGGAGGGCCCAGCATTTT,CASSLSHGRAQHF,.,TRBV11-3,TRBJ1-5
TGTGCCAGCAGTTACCAAGGGGACTATGGCTACACCTTC,CASSYQGDYGYTF,.,TRBV6-5,TRBJ1-2
TGTGCCAGCTCGCTTAACCGGGAAAGCACGAACACCGGGGAGCTGTTTTTT,CASSLNRESTNTGELFF,.,TRBV18,TRBJ2-2
TGTGCCAGCAGCGAGGACAGGGGGATGGTTGTAGGCTATGGCTACACCTTC,CASSEDRGMVVGYGYTF,TRBD1,TRBV11-3,TRBJ1-2
TGTGCCAGCAGCAATACAGGGATTAAATGGGGTGGCTACACCTTC,CASSNTGIKWGGYTF,.,TRBV13,TRBJ1-2
TGTGCCAGCAGTCCCTTATCAGGTGGCGAGCAGTACTTC,CASSPLSGGEQYF,.,TRBV6-1,TRBJ2-7
TGTGCCTGGAACGGACAGGGCCATTCACCCCTCCACTTT,CAWNGQGHSPLHF,TRBD1,TRBV30,TRBJ1-6
TGTGCCAGTAGCGCCGACAGGCGGAACACTGAAGCTTTCTTT,CASSADRRNTEAFF,.,TRBV19,TRBJ1-1
TGTGCCAGCAGCGACAGATCCGAGCAGTACTTC,CASSDRSEQYF,.,TRBV28,TRBJ2-7
TGTGCCATCAGTGACTACGGGACAGGGGGTATGGGTGAAAAACTGTTTTTT,CAISDYGTGGMGEKLFF,TRBD1,TRBV10-3,TRBJ1-4